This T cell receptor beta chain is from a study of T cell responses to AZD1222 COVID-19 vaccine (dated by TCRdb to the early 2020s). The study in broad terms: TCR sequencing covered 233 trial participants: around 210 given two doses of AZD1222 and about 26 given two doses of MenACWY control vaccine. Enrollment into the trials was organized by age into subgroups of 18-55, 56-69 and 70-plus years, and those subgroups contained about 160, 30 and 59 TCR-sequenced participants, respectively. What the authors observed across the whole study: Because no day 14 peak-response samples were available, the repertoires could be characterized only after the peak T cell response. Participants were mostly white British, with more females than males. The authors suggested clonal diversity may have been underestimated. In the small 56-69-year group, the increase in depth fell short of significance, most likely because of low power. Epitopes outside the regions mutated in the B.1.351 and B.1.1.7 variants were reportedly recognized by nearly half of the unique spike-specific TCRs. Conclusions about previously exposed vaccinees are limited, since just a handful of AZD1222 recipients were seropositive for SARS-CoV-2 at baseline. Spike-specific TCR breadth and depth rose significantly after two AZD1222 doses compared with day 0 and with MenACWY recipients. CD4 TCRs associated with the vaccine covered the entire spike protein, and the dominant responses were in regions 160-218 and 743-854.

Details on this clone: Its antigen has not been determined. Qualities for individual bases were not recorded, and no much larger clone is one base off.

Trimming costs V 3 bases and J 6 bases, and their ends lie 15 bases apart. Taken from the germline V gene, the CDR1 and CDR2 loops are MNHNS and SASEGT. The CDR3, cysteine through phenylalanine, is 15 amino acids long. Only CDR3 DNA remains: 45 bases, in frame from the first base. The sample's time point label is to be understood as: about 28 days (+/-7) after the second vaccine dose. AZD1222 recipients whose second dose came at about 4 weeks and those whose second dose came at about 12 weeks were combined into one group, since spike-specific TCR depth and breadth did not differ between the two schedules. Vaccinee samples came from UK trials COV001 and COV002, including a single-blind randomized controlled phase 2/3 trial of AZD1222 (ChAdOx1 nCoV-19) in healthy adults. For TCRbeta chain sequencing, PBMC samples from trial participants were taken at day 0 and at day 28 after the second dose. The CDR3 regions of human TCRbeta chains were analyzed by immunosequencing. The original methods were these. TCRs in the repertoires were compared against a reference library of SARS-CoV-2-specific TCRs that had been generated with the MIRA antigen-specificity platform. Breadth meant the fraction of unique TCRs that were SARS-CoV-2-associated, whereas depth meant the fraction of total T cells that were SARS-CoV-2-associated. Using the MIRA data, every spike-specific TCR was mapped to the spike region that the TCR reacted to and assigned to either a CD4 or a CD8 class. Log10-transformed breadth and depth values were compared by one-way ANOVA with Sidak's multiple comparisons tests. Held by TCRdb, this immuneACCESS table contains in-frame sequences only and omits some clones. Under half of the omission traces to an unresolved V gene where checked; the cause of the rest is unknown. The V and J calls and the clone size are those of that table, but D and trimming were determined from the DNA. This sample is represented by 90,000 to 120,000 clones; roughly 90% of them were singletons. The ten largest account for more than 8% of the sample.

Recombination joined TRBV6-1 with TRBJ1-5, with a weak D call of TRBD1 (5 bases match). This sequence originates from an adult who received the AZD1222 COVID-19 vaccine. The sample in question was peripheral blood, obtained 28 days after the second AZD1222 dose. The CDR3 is CASSDPGVGGQPQHF. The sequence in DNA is TGTGCCAGCAGTGACCCGGGGGTCGGCGGTCAGCCCCAGCATTTT.